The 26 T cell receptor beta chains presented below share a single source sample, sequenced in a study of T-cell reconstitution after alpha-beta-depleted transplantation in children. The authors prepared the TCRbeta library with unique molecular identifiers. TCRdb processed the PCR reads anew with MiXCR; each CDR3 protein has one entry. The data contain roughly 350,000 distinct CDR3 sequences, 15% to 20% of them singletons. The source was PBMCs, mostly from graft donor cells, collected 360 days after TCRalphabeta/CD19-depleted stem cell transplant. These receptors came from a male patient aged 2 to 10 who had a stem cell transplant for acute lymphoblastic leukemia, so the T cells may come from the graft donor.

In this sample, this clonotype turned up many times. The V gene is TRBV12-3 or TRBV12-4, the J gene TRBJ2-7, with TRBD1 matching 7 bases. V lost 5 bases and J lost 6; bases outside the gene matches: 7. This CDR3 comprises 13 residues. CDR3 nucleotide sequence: TGTGCCAGCAGTCGCAACAGGGACAGCGAGCAGTACTTC. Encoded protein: CASSRNRDSEQYF.

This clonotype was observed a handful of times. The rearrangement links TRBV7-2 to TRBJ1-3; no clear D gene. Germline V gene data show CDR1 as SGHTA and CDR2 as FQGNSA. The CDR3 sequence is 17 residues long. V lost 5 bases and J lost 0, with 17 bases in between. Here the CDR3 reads CASSPFGLSTSGNTIYF. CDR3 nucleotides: TGTGCCAGCAGCCCCTTCGGACTTTCTACCTCTGGAAACACCATATATTTT.

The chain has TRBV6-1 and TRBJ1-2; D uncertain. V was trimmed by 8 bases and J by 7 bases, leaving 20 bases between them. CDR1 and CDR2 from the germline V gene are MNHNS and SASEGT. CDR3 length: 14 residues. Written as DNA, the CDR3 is TGTGCCAGCGCATTCGGACGGGCTGCAAGTGGCTACACCTTC. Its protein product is CASAFGRAASGYTF.

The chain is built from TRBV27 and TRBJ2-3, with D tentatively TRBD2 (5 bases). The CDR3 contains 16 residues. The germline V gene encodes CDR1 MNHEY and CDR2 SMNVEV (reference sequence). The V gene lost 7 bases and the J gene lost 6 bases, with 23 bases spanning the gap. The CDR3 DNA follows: TGTGCCAGCATCTTTAGCCGGGGTCCCACGGGGGATACGCAGTATTTT. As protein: CASIFSRGPTGDTQYF.

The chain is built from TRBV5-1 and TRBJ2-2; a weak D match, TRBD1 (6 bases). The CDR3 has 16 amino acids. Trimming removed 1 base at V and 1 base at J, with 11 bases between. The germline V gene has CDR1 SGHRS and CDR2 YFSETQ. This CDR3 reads CASSLRQGQNTGELFF. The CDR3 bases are TGCGCCAGCAGCTTGAGGCAGGGGCAGAACACCGGGGAGCTGTTTTTT.

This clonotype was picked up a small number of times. The CDR3 nucleotides read TGTGCCAGCGGGACCGGGTTTCTCTCCTACAATGAGCAGTTCTTC. This encodes CASGTGFLSYNEQFF. The rearrangement joins TRBV5-2 to TRBJ2-1; TRBD1, as called in the table, went unchecked against the DNA. TRBV5-2 is labeled a pseudogene. The CDR3 has 15 residues.

CDR3 residues: CAITTSVGYTEAFF. DNA for the CDR3: TGTGCCATCACCACCAGCGTGGGGTACACTGAAGCTTTCTTT. This chain joins TRBV10-3 and TRBJ1-1; D is undetermined. Germline V gives CDR1 ENHRY, CDR2 SYGVKD. This CDR3 is built from 14 residues. Between the trimmed V and J ends, which lost 7 bases and 3 bases, there was a span of 15 bases.

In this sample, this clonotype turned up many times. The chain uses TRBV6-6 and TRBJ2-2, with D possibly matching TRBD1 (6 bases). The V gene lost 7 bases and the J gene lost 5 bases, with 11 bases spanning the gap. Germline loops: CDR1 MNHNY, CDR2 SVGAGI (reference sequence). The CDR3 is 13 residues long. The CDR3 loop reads CASNPGVTGELFF. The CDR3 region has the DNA TGTGCCAGCAACCCAGGGGTTACCGGGGAGCTGTTTTTT.

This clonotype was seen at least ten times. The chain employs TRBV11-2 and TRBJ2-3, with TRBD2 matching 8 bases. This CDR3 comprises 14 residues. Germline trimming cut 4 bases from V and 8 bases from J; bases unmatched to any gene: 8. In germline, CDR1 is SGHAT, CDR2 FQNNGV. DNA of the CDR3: TGTGCCAGCAGCTCTCCTCGCGGGAGGTTTACGCAGTATTTT. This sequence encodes CASSSPRGRFTQYF.

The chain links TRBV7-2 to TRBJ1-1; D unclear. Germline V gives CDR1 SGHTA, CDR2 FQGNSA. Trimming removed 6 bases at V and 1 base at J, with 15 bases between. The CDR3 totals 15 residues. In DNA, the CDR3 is TGTGCCAGCAGTTCGAGGCTCAGGCGGAACACTGAAGCTTTCTTT. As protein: CASSSRLRRNTEAFF.

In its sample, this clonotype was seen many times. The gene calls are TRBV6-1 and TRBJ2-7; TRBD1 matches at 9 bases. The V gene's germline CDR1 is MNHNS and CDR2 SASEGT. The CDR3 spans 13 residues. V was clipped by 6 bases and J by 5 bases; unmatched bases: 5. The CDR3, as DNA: TGTGCCAGCAGCACAGGGGGCAAAAACGAGCAGTACTTC. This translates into CASSTGGKNEQYF.

CDR3 loop: CASSLDHHLPFLAGGQYF. The CDR3 region has the DNA TGTGCCAGCAGCTTAGATCACCACCTACCGTTTCTAGCGGGAGGGCAGTACTTC. The gene calls are TRBV11-2 and TRBJ2-7; TRBD2 matches at 11 bases. Germline values: CDR1 SGHAT, CDR2 FQNNGV. Germline trimming cut 0 bases from V and 9 bases from J; bases unmatched to any gene: 16. This CDR3 contains 18 residues.

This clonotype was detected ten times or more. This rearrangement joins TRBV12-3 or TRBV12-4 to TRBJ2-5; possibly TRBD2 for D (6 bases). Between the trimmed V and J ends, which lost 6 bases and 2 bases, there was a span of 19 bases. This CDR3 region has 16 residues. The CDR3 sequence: CASSTRPGLKQETQYF. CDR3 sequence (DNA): TGTGCCAGCAGCACGAGACCGGGACTGAAACAAGAGACCCAGTACTTC.

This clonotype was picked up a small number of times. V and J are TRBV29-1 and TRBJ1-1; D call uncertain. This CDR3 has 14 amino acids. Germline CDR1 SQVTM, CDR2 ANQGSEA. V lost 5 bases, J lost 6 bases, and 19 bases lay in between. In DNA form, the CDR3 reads TGCAGCGTTTATGGGAGCATTTCCACCGCTGAAGCTTTCTTT. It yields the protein CSVYGSISTAEAFF.

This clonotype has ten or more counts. CDR3 sequence reads: CSAGQGDQPQHF. DNA for the CDR3: TGCAGCGCGGGACAGGGGGACCAGCCCCAGCATTTT. The chain joins TRBV29-1 to TRBJ1-5, with 11 bases fitting TRBD1. The CDR3 totals 12 residues. CDR1 is SQVTM, CDR2 ANQGSEA, per germline. V lost 7 bases to trimming and J lost 7 bases; unmatched junction nucleotides: 3.

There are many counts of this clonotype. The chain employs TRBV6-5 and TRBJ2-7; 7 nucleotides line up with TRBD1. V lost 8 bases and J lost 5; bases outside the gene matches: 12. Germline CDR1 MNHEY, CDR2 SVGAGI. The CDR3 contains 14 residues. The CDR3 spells CASQTQGYGDEQYF. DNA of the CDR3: TGTGCCAGCCAGACACAGGGGTACGGGGACGAGCAGTACTTC.

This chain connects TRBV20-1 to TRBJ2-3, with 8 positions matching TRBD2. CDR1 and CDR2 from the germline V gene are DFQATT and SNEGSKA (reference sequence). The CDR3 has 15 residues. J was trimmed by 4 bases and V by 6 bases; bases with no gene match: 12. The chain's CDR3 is CSARSREGRADTQYF. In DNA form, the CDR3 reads TGCAGTGCCAGATCCCGGGAGGGCCGAGCAGATACGCAGTATTTT.

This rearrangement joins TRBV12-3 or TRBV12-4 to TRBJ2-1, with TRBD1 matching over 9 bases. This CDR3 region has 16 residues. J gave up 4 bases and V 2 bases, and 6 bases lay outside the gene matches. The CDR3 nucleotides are TGTGCCAGCAGTTTACCCTCGGGACAGGGATACAATGAGCAGTTCTTC. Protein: CASSLPSGQGYNEQFF.

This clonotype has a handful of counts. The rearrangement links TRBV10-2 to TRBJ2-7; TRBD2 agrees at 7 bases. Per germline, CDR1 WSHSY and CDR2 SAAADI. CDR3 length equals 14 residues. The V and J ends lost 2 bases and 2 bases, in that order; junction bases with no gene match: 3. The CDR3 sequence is CASSEREGPYEQYF. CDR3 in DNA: TGCGCCAGCAGTGAGAGGGAGGGCCCCTACGAGCAGTACTTC.

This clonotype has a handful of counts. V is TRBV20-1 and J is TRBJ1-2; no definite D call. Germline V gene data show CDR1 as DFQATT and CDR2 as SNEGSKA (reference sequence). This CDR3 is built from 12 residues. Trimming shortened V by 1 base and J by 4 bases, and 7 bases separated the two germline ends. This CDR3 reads CSARGGAYGYTF. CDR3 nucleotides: TGCAGTGCTAGAGGGGGTGCCTATGGCTACACCTTC.

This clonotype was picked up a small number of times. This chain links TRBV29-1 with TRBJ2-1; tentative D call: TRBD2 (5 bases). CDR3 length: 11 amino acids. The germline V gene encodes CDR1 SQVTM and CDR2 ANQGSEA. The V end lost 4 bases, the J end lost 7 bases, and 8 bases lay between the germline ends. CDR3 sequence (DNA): TGCAGCGTTGGAGGAGGTAATGAGCAGTTCTTC. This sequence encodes CSVGGGNEQFF.

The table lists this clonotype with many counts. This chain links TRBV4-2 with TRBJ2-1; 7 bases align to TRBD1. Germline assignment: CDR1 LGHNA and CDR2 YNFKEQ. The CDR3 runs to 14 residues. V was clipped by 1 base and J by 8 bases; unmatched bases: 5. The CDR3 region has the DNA TGTGCCAGCAGCCAAGCCGGGACAGTCGATGAGCAGTTCTTC. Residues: CASSQAGTVDEQFF.

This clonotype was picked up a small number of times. CDR3 sequence (DNA): TGCAGTGCTAGCCTTAGGGGCCAGCCCCAGCATTTT. As protein: CSASLRGQPQHF. The chain joins TRBV20-1 to TRBJ1-5, with TRBD1 as a possible D gene (5 bases). The CDR3 is made up of 12 amino acids. Germline CDR1 DFQATT, CDR2 SNEGSKA (reference sequence). Trimming shortened V by 3 bases and J by 7 bases, and 10 bases separated the two germline ends.

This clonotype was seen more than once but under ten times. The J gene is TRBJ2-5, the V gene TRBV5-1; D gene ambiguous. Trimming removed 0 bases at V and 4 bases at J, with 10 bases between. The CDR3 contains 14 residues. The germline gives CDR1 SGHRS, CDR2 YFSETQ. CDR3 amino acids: CASSLAGPRETQYF. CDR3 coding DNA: TGCGCCAGCAGCTTGGCCGGGCCTCGAGAGACCCAGTACTTC.

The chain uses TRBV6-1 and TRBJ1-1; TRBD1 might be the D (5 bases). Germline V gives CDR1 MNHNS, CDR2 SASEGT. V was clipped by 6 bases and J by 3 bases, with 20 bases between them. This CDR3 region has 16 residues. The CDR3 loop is CASRSWGMGADTEAFF. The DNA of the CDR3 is TGTGCCAGCAGGTCATGGGGGATGGGAGCGGACACTGAAGCTTTCTTT.

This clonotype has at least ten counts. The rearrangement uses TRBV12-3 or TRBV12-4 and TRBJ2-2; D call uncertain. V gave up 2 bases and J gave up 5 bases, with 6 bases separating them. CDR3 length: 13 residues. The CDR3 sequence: CASSLRATGELFF. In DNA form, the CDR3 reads TGTGCCAGCAGTTTACGGGCTACCGGGGAGCTGTTTTTT.